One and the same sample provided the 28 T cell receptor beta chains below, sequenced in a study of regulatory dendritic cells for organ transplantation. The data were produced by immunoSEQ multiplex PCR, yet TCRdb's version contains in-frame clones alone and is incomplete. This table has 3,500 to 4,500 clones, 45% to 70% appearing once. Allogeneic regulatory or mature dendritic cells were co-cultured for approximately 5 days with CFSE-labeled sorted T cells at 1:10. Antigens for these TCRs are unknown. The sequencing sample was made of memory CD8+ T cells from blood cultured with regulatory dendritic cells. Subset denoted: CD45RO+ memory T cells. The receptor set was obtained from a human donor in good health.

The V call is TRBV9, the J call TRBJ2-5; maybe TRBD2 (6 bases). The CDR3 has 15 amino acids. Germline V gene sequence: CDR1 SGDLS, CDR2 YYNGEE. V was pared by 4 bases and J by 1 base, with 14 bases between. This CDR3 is CASSHGGGSQETQYF. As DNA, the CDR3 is TGTGCCAGCAGCCATGGAGGAGGGTCCCAAGAGACCCAGTACTTC.

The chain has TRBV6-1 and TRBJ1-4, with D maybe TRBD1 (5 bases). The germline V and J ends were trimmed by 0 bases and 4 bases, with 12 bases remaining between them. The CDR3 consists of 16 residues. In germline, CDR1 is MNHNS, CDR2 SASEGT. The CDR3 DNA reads TGTGCCAGCAGTGAAGCGGAAGGGGAGGGTAATGAAAAACTGTTTTTT. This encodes CASSEAEGEGNEKLFF.

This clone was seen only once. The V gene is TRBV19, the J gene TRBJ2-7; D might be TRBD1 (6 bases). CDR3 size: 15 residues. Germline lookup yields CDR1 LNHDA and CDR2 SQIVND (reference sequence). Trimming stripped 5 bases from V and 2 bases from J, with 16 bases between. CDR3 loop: CASSPLNRAAYEQYF. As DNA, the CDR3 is TGTGCCAGTAGTCCCCTAAACAGGGCAGCCTACGAGCAGTACTTC.

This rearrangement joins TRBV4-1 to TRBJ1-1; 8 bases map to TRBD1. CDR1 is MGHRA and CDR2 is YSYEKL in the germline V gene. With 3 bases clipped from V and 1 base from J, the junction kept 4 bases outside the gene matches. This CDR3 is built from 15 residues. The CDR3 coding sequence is TGCGCCAGCAGCCATGGACAGGGTAGGAACACTGAAGCTTTCTTT. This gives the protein CASSHGQGRNTEAFF.

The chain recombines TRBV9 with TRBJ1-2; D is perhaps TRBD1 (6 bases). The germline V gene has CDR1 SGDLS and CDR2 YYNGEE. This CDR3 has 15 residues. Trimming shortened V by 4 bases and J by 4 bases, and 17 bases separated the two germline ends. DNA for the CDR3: TGTGCCAGCAGCTTACAGGGAGCCTTTGGCTATGGCTACACCTTC. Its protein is CASSLQGAFGYGYTF.

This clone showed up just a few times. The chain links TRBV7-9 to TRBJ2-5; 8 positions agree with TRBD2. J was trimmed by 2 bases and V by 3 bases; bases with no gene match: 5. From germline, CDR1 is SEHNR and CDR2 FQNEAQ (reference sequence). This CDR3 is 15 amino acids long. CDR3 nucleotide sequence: TGTGCCAGCAGCTTTGTAGTAGCGGGGCAAGAGACCCAGTACTTC. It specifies CASSFVVAGQETQYF.

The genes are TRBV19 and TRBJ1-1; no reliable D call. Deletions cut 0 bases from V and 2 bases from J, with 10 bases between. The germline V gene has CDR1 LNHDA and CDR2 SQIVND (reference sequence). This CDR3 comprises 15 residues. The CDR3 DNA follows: TGTGCCAGTAGTATAGATCTTTCCAGAAACACTGAAGCTTTCTTT. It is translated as CASSIDLSRNTEAFF.

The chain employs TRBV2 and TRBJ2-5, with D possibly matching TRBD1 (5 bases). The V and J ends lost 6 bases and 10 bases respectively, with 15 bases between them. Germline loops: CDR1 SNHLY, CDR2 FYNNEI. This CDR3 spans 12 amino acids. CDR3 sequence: CASRGRRSDQYF. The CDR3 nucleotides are TGTGCCAGCAGGGGGCGCCGTTCGGACCAGTACTTC.

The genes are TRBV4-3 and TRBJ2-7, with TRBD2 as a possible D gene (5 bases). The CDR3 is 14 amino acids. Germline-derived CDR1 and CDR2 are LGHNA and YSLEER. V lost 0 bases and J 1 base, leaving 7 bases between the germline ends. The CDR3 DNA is TGCGCCAGCAGCCAAGATGGAGGATCCTACGAGCAGTACTTC. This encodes CASSQDGGSYEQYF.

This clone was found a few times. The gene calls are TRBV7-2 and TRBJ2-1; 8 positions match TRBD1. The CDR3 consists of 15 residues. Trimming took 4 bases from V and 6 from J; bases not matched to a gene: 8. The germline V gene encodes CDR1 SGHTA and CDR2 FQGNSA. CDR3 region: CASSWQQGGLNEQFF. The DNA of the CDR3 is TGTGCCAGCAGCTGGCAACAGGGGGGTCTCAATGAGCAGTTCTTC.

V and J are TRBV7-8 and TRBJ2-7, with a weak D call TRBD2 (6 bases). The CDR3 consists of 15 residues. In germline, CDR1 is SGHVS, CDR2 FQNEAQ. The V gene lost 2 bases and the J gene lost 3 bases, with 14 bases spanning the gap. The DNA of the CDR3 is TGTGCCAGCAGCTTATTTAGGGGACTGAACTACGAGCAGTACTTC. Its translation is CASSLFRGLNYEQYF.

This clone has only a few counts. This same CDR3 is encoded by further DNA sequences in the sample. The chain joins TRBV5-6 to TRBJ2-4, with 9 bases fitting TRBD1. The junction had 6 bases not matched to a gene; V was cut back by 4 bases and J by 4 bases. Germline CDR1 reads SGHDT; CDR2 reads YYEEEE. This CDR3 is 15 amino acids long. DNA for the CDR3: TGTGCCAGCAGCATAGACGGACAGGGGAAAAACATTCAGTACTTC. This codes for CASSIDGQGKNIQYF.

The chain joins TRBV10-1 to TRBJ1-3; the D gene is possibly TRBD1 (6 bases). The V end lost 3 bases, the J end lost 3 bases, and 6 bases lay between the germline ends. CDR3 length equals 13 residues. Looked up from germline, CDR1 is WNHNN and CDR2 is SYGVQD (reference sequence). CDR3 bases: TGCGCCAGCAGTGACAGGGGTGGAAACACCATATATTTT. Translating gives CASSDRGGNTIYF.

The CDR3 nucleotides are TGTGCCAGCAGCCAAGGTAGCGGGGGGAAGGAAGATACGCAGTATTTT. Its protein product is CASSQGSGGKEDTQYF. The chain is built from TRBV4-2 and TRBJ2-3; 10 positions match TRBD2. V was pared by 1 base and J by 5 bases, with 6 bases of the junction left unmatched. The CDR3 covers 16 residues. The germline CDR1 and CDR2 sequences are LGHNA and YNFKEQ.

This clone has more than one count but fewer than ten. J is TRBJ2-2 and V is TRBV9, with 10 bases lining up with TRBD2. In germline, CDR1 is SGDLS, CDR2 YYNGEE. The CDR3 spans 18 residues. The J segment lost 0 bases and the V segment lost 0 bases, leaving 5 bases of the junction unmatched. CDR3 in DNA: TGTGCCAGCAGCGTAGGATATAGCGGGGGGCCGAACACCGGGGAGCTGTTTTTT. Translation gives CASSVGYSGGPNTGELFF. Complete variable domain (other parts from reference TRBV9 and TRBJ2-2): DSGVTQTPKHLITATGQRVTLRCSPRSGDLSVYWYQQSLDQGLQFLIQYYNGEERAKGNILERFSAQQFPDLHSELNLSSLELGDSALYFCASSVGYSGGPNTGELFFGEGSRLTVL.

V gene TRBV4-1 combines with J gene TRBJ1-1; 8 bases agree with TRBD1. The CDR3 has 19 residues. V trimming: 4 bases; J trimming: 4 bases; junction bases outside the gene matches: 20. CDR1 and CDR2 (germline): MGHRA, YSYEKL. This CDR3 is CASSPSLYDRGSRGTEAFF. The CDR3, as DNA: TGCGCCAGCAGCCCCTCCTTATATGACAGGGGTTCCCGGGGCACTGAAGCTTTCTTT.

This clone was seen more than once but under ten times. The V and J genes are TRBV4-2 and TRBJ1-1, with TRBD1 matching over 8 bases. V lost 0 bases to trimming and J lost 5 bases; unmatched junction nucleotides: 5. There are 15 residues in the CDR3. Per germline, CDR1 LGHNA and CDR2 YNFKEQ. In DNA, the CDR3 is TGTGCCAGCAGCCAAGACCAGGGGGCGAGAACTGAAGCTTTCTTT. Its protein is CASSQDQGARTEAFF.

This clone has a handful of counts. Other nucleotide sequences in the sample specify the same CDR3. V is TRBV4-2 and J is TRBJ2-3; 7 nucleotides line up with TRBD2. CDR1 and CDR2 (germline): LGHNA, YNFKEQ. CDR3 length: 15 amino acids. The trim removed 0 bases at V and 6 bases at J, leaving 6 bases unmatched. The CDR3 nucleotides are TGTGCCAGCAGCCAAGATTCGCGGGGGAGTGATACGCAGTATTTT. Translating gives CASSQDSRGSDTQYF.

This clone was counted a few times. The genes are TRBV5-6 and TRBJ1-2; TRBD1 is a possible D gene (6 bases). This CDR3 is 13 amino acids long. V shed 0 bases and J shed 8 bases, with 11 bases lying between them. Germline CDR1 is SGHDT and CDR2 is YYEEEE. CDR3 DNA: TGTGCCAGCAGCTTGGACAGGGTAAACGGCTACACCTTC. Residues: CASSLDRVNGYTF. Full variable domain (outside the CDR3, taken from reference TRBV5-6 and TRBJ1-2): DAGVTQSPTHLIKTRGQQVTLRCSPKSGHDTVSWYQQALGQGPQFIFQYYEEEERQRGNFPDRFSGHQFPNYSSELNVNALLLGDSALYLCASSLDRVNGYTFGSGTRLTVV.

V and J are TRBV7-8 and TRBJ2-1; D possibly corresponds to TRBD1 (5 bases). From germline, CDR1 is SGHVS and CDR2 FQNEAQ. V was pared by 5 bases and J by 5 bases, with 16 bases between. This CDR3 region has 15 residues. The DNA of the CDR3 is TGTGCCAGCAGCCCAGGGTTTGGGTCGGACAATGAGCAGTTCTTC. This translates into CASSPGFGSDNEQFF.

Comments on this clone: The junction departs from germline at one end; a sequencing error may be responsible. This CDR3 is CASSGGAGGPEHRGAVF. The CDR3 nucleotides read TGCGCCAGCAGCGGAGGAGCGGGGGGGCCCGAACACCGGGGAGCTGTTTTT. This chain joins TRBV5-1 and TRBJ2-2, with 10 bases lining up with TRBD2. CDR1 is SGHRS and CDR2 is YFSETQ in the germline V gene. The CDR3 is 17 residues long.

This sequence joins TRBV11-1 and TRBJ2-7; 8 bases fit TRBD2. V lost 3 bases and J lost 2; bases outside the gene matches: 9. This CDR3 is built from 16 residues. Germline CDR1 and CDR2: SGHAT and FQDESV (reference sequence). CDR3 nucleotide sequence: TGTGCCAGCAGCTTGCGGGGGGCGCTATCCACCTACGAGCAGTACTTC. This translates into CASSLRGALSTYEQYF.

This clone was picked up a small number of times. This CDR3 reads CASSPTATGNTEAFF. The CDR3 nucleotides read TGTGCCAGCAGCCCCACCGCGACAGGGAACACTGAAGCTTTCTTT. V usage is TRBV7-9 and J usage is TRBJ1-1; D is perhaps TRBD1 (6 bases). CDR1 and CDR2 from the germline V gene are SEHNR and FQNEAQ (reference sequence). CDR3 length: 15 residues. Between the trimmed V and J ends, which lost 5 bases and 1 base, there was a span of 14 bases.

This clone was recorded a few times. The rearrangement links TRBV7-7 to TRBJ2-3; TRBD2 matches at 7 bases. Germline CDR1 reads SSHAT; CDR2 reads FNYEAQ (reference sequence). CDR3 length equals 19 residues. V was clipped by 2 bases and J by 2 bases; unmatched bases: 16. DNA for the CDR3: TGTGCCAGCAGCTTAAAGGTCAATCAGCGGGGAACCCACACAGATACGCAGTATTTT. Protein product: CASSLKVNQRGTHTDTQYF.

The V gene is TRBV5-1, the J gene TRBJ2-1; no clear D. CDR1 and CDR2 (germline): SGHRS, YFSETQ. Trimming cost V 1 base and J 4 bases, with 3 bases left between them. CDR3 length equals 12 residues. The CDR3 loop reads CASSLQYNEQFF. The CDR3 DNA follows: TGCGCCAGCAGCTTGCAGTACAATGAGCAGTTCTTC.

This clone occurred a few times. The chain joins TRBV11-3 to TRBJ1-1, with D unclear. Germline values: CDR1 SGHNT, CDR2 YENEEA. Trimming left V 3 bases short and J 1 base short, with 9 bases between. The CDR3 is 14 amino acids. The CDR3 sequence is CASSLRGPNTEAFF. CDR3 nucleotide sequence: TGTGCCAGCAGCTTGCGAGGCCCGAACACTGAAGCTTTCTTT.

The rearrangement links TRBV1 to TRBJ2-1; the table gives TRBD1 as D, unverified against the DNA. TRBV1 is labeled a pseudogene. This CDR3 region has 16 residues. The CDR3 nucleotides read TGCACCAGCAGCCAAGAGGCGGACAGGGCGGACAATGAGCAGTTCTTC. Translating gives CTSSQEADRADNEQFF.

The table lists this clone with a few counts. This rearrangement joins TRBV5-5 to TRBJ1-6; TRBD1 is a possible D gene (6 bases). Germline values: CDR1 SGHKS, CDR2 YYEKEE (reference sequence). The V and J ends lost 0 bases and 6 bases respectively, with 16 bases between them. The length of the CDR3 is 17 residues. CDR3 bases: TGTGCCAGCAGCTTGGCCTGGGCAGGGGATTTTAATTCACCCCTCCACTTT. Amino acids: CASSLAWAGDFNSPLHF. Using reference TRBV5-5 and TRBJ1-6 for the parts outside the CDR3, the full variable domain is DAGVTQSPTHLIKTRGQQVTLRCSPISGHKSVSWYQQVLGQGPQFIFQYYEKEERGRGNFPDRFSARQFPNYSSELNVNALLLGDSALYLCASSLAWAGDFNSPLHFGNGTRLTVT.